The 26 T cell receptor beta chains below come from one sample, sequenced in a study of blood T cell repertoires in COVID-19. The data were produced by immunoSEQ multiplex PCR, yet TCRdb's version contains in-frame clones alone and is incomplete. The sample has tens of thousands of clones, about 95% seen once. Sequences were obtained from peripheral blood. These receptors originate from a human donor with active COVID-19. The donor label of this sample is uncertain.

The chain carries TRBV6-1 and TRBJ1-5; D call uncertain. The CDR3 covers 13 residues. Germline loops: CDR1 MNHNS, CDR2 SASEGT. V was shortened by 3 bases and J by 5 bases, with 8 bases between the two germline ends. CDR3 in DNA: TGTGCCAGCAGTGAGTGGAGCGATCAGCCCCAGCATTTT. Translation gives CASSEWSDQPQHF.

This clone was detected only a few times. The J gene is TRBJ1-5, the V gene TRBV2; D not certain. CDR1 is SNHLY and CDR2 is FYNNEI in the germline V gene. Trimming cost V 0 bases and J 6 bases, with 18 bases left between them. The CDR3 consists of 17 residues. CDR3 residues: CASSEARLTALPQPQHF. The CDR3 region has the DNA TGTGCCAGCAGTGAAGCCCGACTAACAGCGCTGCCTCAGCCCCAGCATTTT.

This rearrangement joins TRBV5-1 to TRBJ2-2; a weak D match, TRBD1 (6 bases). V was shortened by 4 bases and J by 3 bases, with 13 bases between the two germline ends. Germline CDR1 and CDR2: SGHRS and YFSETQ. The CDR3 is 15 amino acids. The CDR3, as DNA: TGCGCCAGCAGCAAAACACAGGGTTACACCGGGGAGCTGTTTTTT. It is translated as CASSKTQGYTGELFF.

CDR3 DNA: TGTGCCAGCAGCGAATGGGGAAGCGGGATTCTAGAGACCCAGTACTTC. Its protein product is CASSEWGSGILETQYF. The chain carries TRBV3-1 (or the pseudogene TRBV3-2) and TRBJ2-5; TRBD2 aligns across 7 bases. The V gene end was trimmed by 5 bases and the J gene end by 4 bases; junction bases not matched to a gene: 13. This CDR3 has 16 residues. The germline V gene encodes CDR1 LGHDT and CDR2 YNNKEL (reference sequence).

The CDR3 DNA is TGTGCCAGTAGTATGGGGGGGGCCTCCTGGGCTGAGCAGTTCTTC. Protein sequence: CASSMGGASWAEQFF. V is TRBV19 and J is TRBJ2-1; tentative D call: TRBD2 (7 bases). Germline values: CDR1 LNHDA, CDR2 SQIVND (reference sequence). The CDR3 is made up of 15 amino acids. Trimming cost V 3 bases and J 9 bases, with 18 bases left between them.

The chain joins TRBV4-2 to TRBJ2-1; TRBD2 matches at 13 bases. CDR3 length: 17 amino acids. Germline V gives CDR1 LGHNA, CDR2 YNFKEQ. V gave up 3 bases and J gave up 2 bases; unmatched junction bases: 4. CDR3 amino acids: CASSQDGTSGTYNEQFF. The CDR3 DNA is TGTGCCAGCAGCCAGGACGGGACTAGCGGGACCTACAATGAGCAGTTCTTC.

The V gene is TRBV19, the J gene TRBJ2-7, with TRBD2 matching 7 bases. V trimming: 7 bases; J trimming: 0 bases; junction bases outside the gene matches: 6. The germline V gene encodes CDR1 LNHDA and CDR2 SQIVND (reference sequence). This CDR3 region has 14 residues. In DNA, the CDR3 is TGTGCCAGTACCTGGGGCGGGAGCTCCTACGAGCAGTACTTC. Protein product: CASTWGGSSYEQYF.

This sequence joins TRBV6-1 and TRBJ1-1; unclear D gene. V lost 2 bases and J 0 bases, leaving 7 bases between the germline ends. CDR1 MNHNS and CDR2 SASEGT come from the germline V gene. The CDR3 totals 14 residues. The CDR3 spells CASSEHPVNTEAFF. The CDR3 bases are TGTGCCAGCAGTGAACATCCAGTGAACACTGAAGCTTTCTTT.

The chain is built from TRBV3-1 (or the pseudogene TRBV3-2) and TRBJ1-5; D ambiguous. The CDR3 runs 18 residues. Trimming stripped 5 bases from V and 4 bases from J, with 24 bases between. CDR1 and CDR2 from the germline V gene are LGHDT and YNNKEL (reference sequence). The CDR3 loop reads CASSEPPPEEEPNQPQHF. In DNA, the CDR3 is TGTGCCAGCAGCGAACCCCCGCCCGAAGAAGAGCCAAATCAGCCCCAGCATTTT.

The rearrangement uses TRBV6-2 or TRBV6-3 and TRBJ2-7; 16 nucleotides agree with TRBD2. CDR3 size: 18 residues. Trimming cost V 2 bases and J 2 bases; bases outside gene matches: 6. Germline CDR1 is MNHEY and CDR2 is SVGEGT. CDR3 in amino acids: CASSYGRGLAGGTYEQYF. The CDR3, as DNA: TGTGCCAGCAGTTACGGGCGGGGACTAGCGGGAGGGACCTACGAGCAGTACTTC.

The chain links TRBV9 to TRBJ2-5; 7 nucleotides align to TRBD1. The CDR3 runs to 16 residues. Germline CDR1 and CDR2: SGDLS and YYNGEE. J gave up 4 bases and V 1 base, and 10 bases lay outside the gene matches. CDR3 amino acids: CASSVYQGGGGETQYF. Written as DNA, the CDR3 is TGTGCCAGCAGCGTATATCAAGGGGGCGGAGGAGAGACCCAGTACTTC. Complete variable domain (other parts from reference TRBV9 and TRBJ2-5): DSGVTQTPKHLITATGQRVTLRCSPRSGDLSVYWYQQSLDQGLQFLIQYYNGEERAKGNILERFSAQQFPDLHSELNLSSLELGDSALYFCASSVYQGGGGETQYFGPGTRLLVL.

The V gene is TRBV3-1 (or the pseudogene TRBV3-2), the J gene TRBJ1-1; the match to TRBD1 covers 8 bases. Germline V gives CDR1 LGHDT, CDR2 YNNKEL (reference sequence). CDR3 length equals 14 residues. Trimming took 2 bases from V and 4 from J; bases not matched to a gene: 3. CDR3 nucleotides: TGTGCCAGCAGCCAACGGGACAGGATCACTGAAGCTTTCTTT. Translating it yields CASSQRDRITEAFF.

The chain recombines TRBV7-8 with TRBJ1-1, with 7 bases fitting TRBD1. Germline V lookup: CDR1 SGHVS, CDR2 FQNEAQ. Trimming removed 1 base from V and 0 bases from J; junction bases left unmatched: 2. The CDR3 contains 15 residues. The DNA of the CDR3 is TGTGCCAGCAGCTTAGACAGGGGAATGAACACTGAAGCTTTCTTT. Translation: CASSLDRGMNTEAFF.

CDR3 coding DNA: TGTGCCAGCAGTTTATTGACTATCCAAGAGACCCAGTACTTC. Amino acids: CASSLLTIQETQYF. The chain couples TRBV28 to TRBJ2-5, with D perhaps TRBD2 (5 bases). CDR1 is MDHEN and CDR2 is SYDVKM in the germline V gene. The V and J ends lost 1 base and 1 base respectively, with 7 bases between them. CDR3 size: 14 residues.

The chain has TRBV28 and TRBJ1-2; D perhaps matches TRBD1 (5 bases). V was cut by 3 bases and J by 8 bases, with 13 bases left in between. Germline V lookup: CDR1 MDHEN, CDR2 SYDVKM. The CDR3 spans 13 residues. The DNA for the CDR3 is TGTGCCAGCAGTTTCGGACAAGCCCGAGGCTACACCTTC. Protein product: CASSFGQARGYTF.

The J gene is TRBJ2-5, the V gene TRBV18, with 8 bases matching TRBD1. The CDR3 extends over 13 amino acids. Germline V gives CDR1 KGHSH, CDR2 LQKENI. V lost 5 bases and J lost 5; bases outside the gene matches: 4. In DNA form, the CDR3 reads TGTGCCAGCTCATCAGGGGGCTTTGAGACCCAGTACTTC. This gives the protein CASSSGGFETQYF.

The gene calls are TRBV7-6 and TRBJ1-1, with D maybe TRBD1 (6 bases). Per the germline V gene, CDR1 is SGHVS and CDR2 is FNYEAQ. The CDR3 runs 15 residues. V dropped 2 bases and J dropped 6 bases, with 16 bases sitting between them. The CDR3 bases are TGTGCCAGCAGCTTAAGGTCGGGGGGCGGTGCTGAAGCTTTCTTT. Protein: CASSLRSGGGAEAFF.

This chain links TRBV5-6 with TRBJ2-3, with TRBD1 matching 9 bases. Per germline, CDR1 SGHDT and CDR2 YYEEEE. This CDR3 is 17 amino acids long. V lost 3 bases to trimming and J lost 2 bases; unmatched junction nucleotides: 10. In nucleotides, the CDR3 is TGTGCCAGCAGCTCCGGGGTGGGACAGGGCCACACAGATACGCAGTATTTT. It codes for CASSSGVGQGHTDTQYF.

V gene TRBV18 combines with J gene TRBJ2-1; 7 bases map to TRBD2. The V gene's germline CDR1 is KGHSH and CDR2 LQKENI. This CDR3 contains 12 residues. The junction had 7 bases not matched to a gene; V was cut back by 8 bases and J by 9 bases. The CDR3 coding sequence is TGTGCCAGCCGACCGGGGGAGGGTGAGCAGTTCTTC. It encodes CASRPGEGEQFF.

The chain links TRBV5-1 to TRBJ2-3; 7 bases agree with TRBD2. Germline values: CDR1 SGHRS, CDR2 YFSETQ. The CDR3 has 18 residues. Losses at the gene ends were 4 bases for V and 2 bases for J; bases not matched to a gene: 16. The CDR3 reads CASSLDRRLRGTTDTQYF. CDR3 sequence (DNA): TGCGCCAGCAGCCTGGATAGAAGATTGCGGGGGACCACAGATACGCAGTATTTT.

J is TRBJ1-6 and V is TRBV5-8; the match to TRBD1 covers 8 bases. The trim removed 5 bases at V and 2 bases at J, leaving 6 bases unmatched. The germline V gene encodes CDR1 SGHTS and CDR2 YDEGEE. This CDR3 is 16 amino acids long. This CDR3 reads CASRLTGDAYNSPLHF. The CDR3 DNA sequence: TGTGCCAGCAGATTGACAGGGGACGCCTATAATTCACCCCTCCACTTT. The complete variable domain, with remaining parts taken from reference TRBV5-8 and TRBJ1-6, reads EAGVTQSPTHLIKTRGQQATLRCSPISGHTSVYWYQQALGLGLQFLLWYDEGEERNRGNFPPRFSGRQFPNYSSELNVNALELEDSALYLCASRLTGDAYNSPLHFGNGTRLTVT.

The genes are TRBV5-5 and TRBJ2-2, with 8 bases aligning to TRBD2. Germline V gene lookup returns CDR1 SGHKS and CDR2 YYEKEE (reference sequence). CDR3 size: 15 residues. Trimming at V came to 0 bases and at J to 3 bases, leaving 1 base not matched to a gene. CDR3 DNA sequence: TGTGCCAGCAGCTTGGTACTAGCGGACACCGGGGAGCTGTTTTTT. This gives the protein CASSLVLADTGELFF.

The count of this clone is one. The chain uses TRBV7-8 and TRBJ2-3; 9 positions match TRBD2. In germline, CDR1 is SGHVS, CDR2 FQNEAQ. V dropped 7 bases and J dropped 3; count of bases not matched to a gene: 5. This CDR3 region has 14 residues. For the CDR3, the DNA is TGTGCCAGCACGCGGCGGGAGGGTACAGATACGCAGTATTTT. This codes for CASTRREGTDTQYF. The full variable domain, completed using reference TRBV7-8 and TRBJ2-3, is GAGVSQSPRYKVAKRGQDVALRCDPISGHVSLFWYQQALGQGPEFLTYFQNEAQLDKSGLPSDRFFAERPEGSVSTLKIQRTQQEDSAVYLCASTRREGTDTQYFGPGTRLTVL.

CDR3 sequence: CASTARAGASYEQYF. The CDR3 DNA reads TGTGCCAGCACAGCGAGAGCGGGGGCATCCTACGAGCAGTACTTC. The gene calls are TRBV6-5 and TRBJ2-7; 8 nucleotides align to TRBD2. This CDR3 is 15 amino acids long. In germline, CDR1 is MNHEY, CDR2 SVGAGI. V gave up 7 bases and J gave up 1 base; unmatched junction bases: 9.

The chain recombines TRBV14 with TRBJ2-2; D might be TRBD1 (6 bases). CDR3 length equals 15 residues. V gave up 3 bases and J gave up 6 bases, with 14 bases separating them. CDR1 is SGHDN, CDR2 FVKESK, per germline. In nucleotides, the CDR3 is TGTGCCAGCAGCCATACAGGGTCGACAGCCGGGGAGCTGTTTTTT. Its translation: CASSHTGSTAGELFF.

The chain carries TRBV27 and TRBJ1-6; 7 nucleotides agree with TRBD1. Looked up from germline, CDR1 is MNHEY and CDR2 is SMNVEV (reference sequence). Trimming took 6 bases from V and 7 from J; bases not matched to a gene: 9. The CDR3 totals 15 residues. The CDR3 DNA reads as TGTGCCAGCAGCTCGCAGGGGGGCTTAAATTCACCCCTCCACTTT. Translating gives CASSSQGGLNSPLHF.